The 17 T cell receptor beta chains in this list originate from one sample, sequenced in a study of PD-1 blockade in classical Hodgkin lymphoma. This table comes from immunoSEQ multiplex PCR, and its TCRdb copy is limited to in-frame clones, with some not included. The sample comprises about 25,000 clones, 85% to 95% of which are singletons, and about 3.7% rests with the top ten. The time point here: newly diagnosed, previously untreated cHL patient sample. The sample was peripheral blood mononuclear cells (PBMCs). The receptors were sampled from a human donor with classical Hodgkin lymphoma.

This rearrangement joins TRBV4-3 to TRBJ2-1; 16 bases fit TRBD2. Germline-derived CDR1 and CDR2 are LGHNA and YSLEER. The CDR3 is 18 residues long. Trimming removed 0 bases from V and 2 bases from J; junction bases left unmatched: 1. The CDR3 bases are TGCGCCAGCAGCCAAGATGGGACTAGCGGGGGGGCCTACAATGAGCAGTTCTTC. This translates into CASSQDGTSGGAYNEQFF.

This chain links TRBV9 with TRBJ2-6, with 8 bases that match TRBD1. The V segment lost 5 bases and the J segment 3 bases; nucleotides outside the gene matches: 7. CDR1 is SGDLS and CDR2 is YYNGEE in the germline V gene. The CDR3 extends over 16 amino acids. Here the CDR3 DNA reads TGTGCCAGCAGGGGACAGGCCCTCGGTGGGGCCAACGTCCTGACTTTC. Translation: CASRGQALGGANVLTF.

V and J are TRBV5-6 and TRBJ2-1; D is perhaps TRBD1 (5 bases). Germline lookup yields CDR1 SGHDT and CDR2 YYEEEE. This CDR3 region has 15 residues. Trimming took off 1 base at V and 9 bases at J, with 17 bases between the two ends. Here the CDR3 DNA reads TGTGCCAGCAGCTTGAAGGTAGGGGTGTTGAGTGAGCAGTTCTTC. Encoded protein: CASSLKVGVLSEQFF.

The genes are TRBV28 and TRBJ1-1, with a weak D call TRBD1 (5 bases). CDR1 and CDR2 from the germline V gene are MDHEN and SYDVKM. The germline V and J ends were trimmed by 7 bases and 4 bases, with 13 bases remaining between them. The CDR3 consists of 13 residues. The CDR3 loop reads CASMSAGGTEAFF. As DNA, the CDR3 is TGTGCCAGCATGTCCGCCGGGGGCACTGAAGCTTTCTTT. The full variable domain, with the rest looked up from reference TRBV28 and TRBJ1-1, is DVKVTQSSRYLVKRTGEKVFLECVQDMDHENMFWYRQDPGLGLRLIYFSYDVKMKEKGDIPEGYSVSREKKERFSLILESASTNQTSMYLCASMSAGGTEAFFGQGTRLTVV.

The chain links TRBV7-3 to TRBJ2-2; D is possibly TRBD2 (5 bases). The CDR3 extends over 15 amino acids. The ends were cut back, 2 bases at V and 2 bases at J, with 9 bases in the middle. CDR1 and CDR2 from the germline V gene are SGHTA and FQGTGA. CDR3 nucleotides: TGTGCCAGCAGCTTATTTGGGAGCAACACCGGGGAGCTGTTTTTT. Translation: CASSLFGSNTGELFF.

This clone was counted a single time. CDR3 DNA: TGTGCCAGCAGCGACACTAGCGGGAGTCTATACGAGCAGTACTTC. Its protein is CASSDTSGSLYEQYF. The rearrangement uses TRBV28 and TRBJ2-7, with 11 bases identical to TRBD2. This CDR3 has 15 amino acids. Germline loops: CDR1 MDHEN, CDR2 SYDVKM. Trimming at V came to 6 bases and at J to 4 bases, leaving 8 bases not matched to a gene.

This sequence joins TRBV7-2 and TRBJ2-5, with D tentatively TRBD1 (6 bases). V was shortened by 1 base and J by 5 bases, with 14 bases between the two germline ends. The CDR3 runs 15 residues. Germline CDR1 SGHTA, CDR2 FQGNSA. The chain's CDR3 is CASSLGRGRRETQYF. The CDR3 coding sequence is TGTGCCAGCAGCTTAGGCAGGGGACGCCGTGAGACCCAGTACTTC. Drawing the rest from reference TRBV7-2 and TRBJ2-5, the complete variable domain is GAGVSQSPSNKVTEKGKDVELRCDPISGHTALYWYRQSLGQGLEFLIYFQGNSAPDKSGLPSDRFSAERTGGSVSTLTIQRTQQEDSAVYLCASSLGRGRRETQYFGPGTRLLVL.

The chain uses TRBV5-1 and TRBJ1-2, with unresolved D. CDR1 SGHRS and CDR2 YFSETQ come from the germline V gene. V lost 1 base to trimming and J lost 3 bases, with 13 bases between them. The CDR3 sequence is 15 residues long. The CDR3 loop is CASSLSGSGDYGYTF. The DNA for the CDR3 is TGCGCCAGCAGCTTGTCTGGGTCCGGCGACTATGGCTACACCTTC.

In DNA, the CDR3 is TGTGCCAGCAGCCCAATAACTAGCGGATTCTACAATGAGCAGTTCTTC. Translating gives CASSPITSGFYNEQFF. V is TRBV11-2 and J is TRBJ2-1, with TRBD2 matching over 8 bases. The germline V gene has CDR1 SGHAT and CDR2 FQNNGV. The CDR3 sequence is 16 residues long. The trim removed 5 bases at V and 3 bases at J, leaving 9 bases unmatched.

On this clone: An end of the junction differs from the germline gene, which may be a read error. V gene TRBV7-9 combines with J gene TRBJ2-2; D is tentatively TRBD1 or TRBD2 (5 bases each). CDR3 size: 16 residues. Germline CDR1 SEHNR, CDR2 FQNEAQ (reference sequence). CDR3 sequence reads: CASSRGRDPVLGKLFF. DNA of the CDR3: TGTGCCAGCAGCCGGGGCCGGGACCCGGTCCTCGGGAAGCTGTTTTTT.

This clone was counted once. CDR3 region: CASSQGRESVNEQFF. Here the CDR3 DNA reads TGCGCCAGCAGCCAAGGGCGGGAGTCGGTTAATGAGCAGTTCTTC. J is TRBJ2-1 and V is TRBV4-3; 7 bases fit TRBD2. V dropped 1 base and J dropped 7; count of bases not matched to a gene: 7. The CDR3 covers 15 residues. In germline, CDR1 is LGHNA, CDR2 YSLEER.

The chain combines TRBV29-1 with TRBJ1-2; 9 nucleotides agree with TRBD1. Germline V gene data show CDR1 as SQVTM and CDR2 as ANQGSEA. The CDR3 contains 15 residues. After removal of 4 bases from V and 3 bases from J, the junction contained 9 bases not matched to a gene. The CDR3 region has the DNA TGCAGCGTTGTGACAGGGGGAGTACACCACTATGGCTACACCTTC. This codes for CSVVTGGVHHYGYTF. Full variable domain (rest looked up from reference TRBV29-1 and TRBJ1-2): SAVISQKPSRDICQRGTSLTIQCQVDSQVTMMFWYRQQPGQSLTLIATANQGSEATYESGFVIDKFPISRPNLTFSTLTVSNMSPEDSSIYLCSVVTGGVHHYGYTFGSGTRLTVV.

The gene calls are TRBV30 and TRBJ2-7; D is unclear. Germline values: CDR1 GTSNPN, CDR2 SVGIG (reference sequence). The CDR3 covers 13 residues. The V and J ends lost 2 bases and 3 bases respectively, with 11 bases between them. The CDR3, as DNA: TGTGCCTGGAGTTCCCGACCCGGCTACGAGCAGTACTTC. As protein: CAWSSRPGYEQYF.

The rearrangement uses TRBV9 and TRBJ2-5; tentative D call: TRBD1 (5 bases). V lost 7 bases and J lost 2, with 12 bases in between. From germline, CDR1 is SGDLS and CDR2 YYNGEE. This CDR3 region has 13 residues. Written as DNA, the CDR3 is TGTGCCAGCCAAAGGGGCAGTCAAGAGACCCAGTACTTC. It yields the protein CASQRGSQETQYF.

The chain recombines TRBV5-1 with TRBJ2-1; D perhaps matches TRBD2 (6 bases). The CDR3 contains 15 residues. V dropped 4 bases and J dropped 6 bases, with 17 bases sitting between them. Looked up from germline, CDR1 is SGHRS and CDR2 is YFSETQ. The CDR3 nucleotides are TGCGCCAGCAGCGAGACCGGGACTGGATTCAATGAGCAGTTCTTC. Encoded protein: CASSETGTGFNEQFF.

This chain links TRBV5-1 with TRBJ2-2; 7 nucleotides agree with TRBD1. This CDR3 is 14 amino acids long. Germline V gene lookup returns CDR1 SGHRS and CDR2 YFSETQ. The junction had 6 bases not matched to a gene; V was cut back by 4 bases and J by 6 bases. The CDR3: CASSPGTEAGELFF. The DNA of the CDR3 is TGCGCCAGCAGCCCCGGGACAGAAGCCGGGGAGCTGTTTTTT.

The chain is built from TRBV11-3 and TRBJ2-1; 7 nucleotides align to TRBD2. The germline CDR1 and CDR2 sequences are SGHNT and YENEEA. The ends lost 2 bases at V and 2 bases at J; junction bases unmatched: 0. The CDR3 is 14 residues long. The CDR3 spells CASSLRGAYNEQFF. CDR3 DNA sequence: TGTGCCAGCAGCTTACGGGGGGCCTACAATGAGCAGTTCTTC.